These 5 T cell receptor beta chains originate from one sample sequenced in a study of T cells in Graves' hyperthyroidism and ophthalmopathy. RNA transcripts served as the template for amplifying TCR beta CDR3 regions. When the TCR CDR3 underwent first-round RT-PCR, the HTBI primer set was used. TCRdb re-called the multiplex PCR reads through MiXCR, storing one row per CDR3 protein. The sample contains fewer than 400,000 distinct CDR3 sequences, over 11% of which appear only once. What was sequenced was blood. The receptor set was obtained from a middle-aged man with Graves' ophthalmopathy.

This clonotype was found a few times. The CDR3 nucleotides are TGTGCCAGCAGCCCTAGGGACAGGGGTTTCGAGCAGTACTTC. Protein sequence: CASSPRDRGFEQYF. This chain joins TRBV7-9 and TRBJ2-7; TRBD1 matches 10 bases. The V segment lost 5 bases and the J segment 6 bases; nucleotides outside the gene matches: 7. This CDR3 contains 14 residues. Per the germline V gene, CDR1 is SEHNR and CDR2 is FQNEAQ (reference sequence).

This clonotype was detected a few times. This CDR3 reads CAITPGLAGENTGELFF. The CDR3 DNA follows: TGTGCCATCACTCCGGGACTAGCGGGGGAGAACACCGGGGAGCTGTTTTTT. The chain combines TRBV10-3 with TRBJ2-2; TRBD2 agrees at 14 bases. Germline CDR1 ENHRY, CDR2 SYGVKD. The trim removed 7 bases at V and 1 base at J, leaving 5 bases unmatched. The CDR3 has 17 residues.

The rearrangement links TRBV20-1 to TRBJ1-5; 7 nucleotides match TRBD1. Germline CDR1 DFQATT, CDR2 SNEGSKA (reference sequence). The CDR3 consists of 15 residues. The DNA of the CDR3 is TGCAGCTTCCGACAGGGCCAATATAGCAATCAGCCCCAGCATTTT. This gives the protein CSFRQGQYSNQPQHF.

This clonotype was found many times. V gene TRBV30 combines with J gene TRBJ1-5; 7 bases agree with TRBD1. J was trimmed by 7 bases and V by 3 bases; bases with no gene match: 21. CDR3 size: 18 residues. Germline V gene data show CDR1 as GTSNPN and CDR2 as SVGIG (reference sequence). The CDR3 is CAWSDQVRTGGFLQPQHF. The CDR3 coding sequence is TGTGCCTGGAGCGACCAAGTGAGGACAGGCGGTTTTTTGCAGCCCCAGCATTTT.

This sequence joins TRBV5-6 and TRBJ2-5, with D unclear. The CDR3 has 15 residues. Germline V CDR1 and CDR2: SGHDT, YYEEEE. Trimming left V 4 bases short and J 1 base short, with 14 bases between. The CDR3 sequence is CASSLPASRQETQYF. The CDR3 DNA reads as TGTGCCAGCAGCCTCCCAGCGTCGCGCCAAGAGACCCAGTACTTC.